Each of the 21 T cell receptor beta chains below was sequenced from the same sample in a study of T cell clusters in autoimmune cytopenias. Multiplex touch-down PCR amplified TRB using TRB-A and TRB-B pools in one tube. TCRdb reworked the multiplex PCR reads into one entry per CDR3 protein, no DNA. The data include 8,300 or so distinct CDR3 sequences; the top ten clones carry around 6%. TRB amplification used around 270 ng of peripheral blood genomic DNA. The sample consisted of peripheral blood. The receptor set was obtained from a human donor with an autoimmune cytopenia or autoimmune hepatitis (not recorded which).

The chain is built from TRBV12-3 or TRBV12-4 and TRBJ1-5; lacking DNA, the TRBD1 call made by TCRdb goes unchecked. The CDR3 contains 15 residues. The chain's CDR3 is CASSPGGISNQPQHF.

In terms of frequency, this clonotype is medium-sized. This chain connects TRBV27 to TRBJ2-1. Germline CDR1 MNHEY, CDR2 SMNVEV (reference sequence). The CDR3 totals 13 residues. CDR3: CASSPPWDKGQFF.

The chain joins TRBV27 to TRBJ1-5; TCRdb's D call, TRBD1, is unchecked because there is no DNA. Germline V CDR1 and CDR2: MNHEY, SMNVEV (reference sequence). The CDR3 contains 16 residues. This CDR3 is CASSSPRGGGNQPQHF.

This clonotype is deemed medium-sized by its frequency. This chain uses TRBV29-1 with TRBJ2-3; TCRdb reports TRBD1, a call that lacks DNA to check it against. The CDR3 loop spans 15 amino acids. CDR1 SQVTM and CDR2 ANQGSEA come from the germline V gene. CDR3 region: CSVYEGRWGTDTQYF.

This chain joins TRBV5-6 and TRBJ1-2; the TCRdb D gene call, TRBD1, has no DNA to confirm it. The CDR3 spans 15 residues. CDR1 is SGHDT, CDR2 YYEEEE, per germline. CDR3 sequence: CASSSRTADLYGYTF.

Frequency places this clonotype as medium-sized. The V and J genes are TRBV29-1 and TRBJ1-2. CDR1 and CDR2 from the germline V gene are SQVTM and ANQGSEA. There are 12 residues in the CDR3. The CDR3 loop reads CSVDPGILGYTF.

The J gene is TRBJ1-3, the V gene TRBV5-4; the TCRdb call, TRBD1, lacks DNA for checking. From germline, CDR1 is SGHNT and CDR2 YYREEE (reference sequence). CDR3 length equals 17 residues. CDR3 sequence: CASSKGVQGFSGNTIYF.

This chain's CDR3 is CATSPGGAGEKLFF. This chain uses TRBV10-3 with TRBJ1-4; the TRBD1 assignment by TCRdb is unverifiable without DNA. In germline, CDR1 is ENHRY, CDR2 SYGVKD. This CDR3 is built from 14 residues.

CDR3 protein: CAWSAGRNQPQHF. This chain links TRBV30 with TRBJ1-5. The CDR3 loop spans 13 amino acids. CDR1 and CDR2 (germline): GTSNPN, SVGIG (reference sequence).

The V gene is TRBV15, the J gene TRBJ1-1; as DNA is missing, the TRBD1 call by TCRdb cannot be tested. The V gene's germline CDR1 is LNHNV and CDR2 YYDKDF (reference sequence). This CDR3 has 14 amino acids. CDR3 in amino acids: CATSRNRANAEAFF.

The gene calls are TRBV6-2 or TRBV6-3 and TRBJ2-3; TCRdb outputs TRBD2, but without DNA this stays unchecked. CDR3 length: 15 amino acids. Germline V gene sequence: CDR1 MNHEY, CDR2 SVGEGT. This chain's CDR3 is CASSSAGGLRDTQYF.

Measured by frequency, this clonotype is medium-sized. The chain couples TRBV27 to TRBJ2-2; TCRdb selects TRBD1, and the lack of DNA leaves this call unchecked. CDR1 and CDR2 (germline): MNHEY, SMNVEV (reference sequence). CDR3 size: 17 residues. The CDR3 protein is CASSLRGQAGGTGRLFF.

V and J are TRBV30 and TRBJ2-3; the D call of TRBD1 rests on TCRdb alone, since no DNA is present to check it. This CDR3 region has 18 residues. Germline V gives CDR1 GTSNPN, CDR2 SVGIG (reference sequence). Here the CDR3 reads CAWIREPGPLGHTDTQYF. The whole variable domain, remainder taken from reference TRBV30 and TRBJ2-3, is SQTIHQWPATLVQPVGSPLSLECTVEGTSNPNLYWYRQAAGRGLQLLFYSVGIGQISSEVPQNLSASRPQDRQFILSSKKLLLSDSGFYLCAWIREPGPLGHTDTQYFGPGTRLTVL.

The chain couples TRBV6-2 or TRBV6-3 to TRBJ1-2. Germline CDR1 MNHEY, CDR2 SVGEGT. The CDR3 extends over 15 amino acids. CDR3: CASSPRGGSSYGYTF.

Its frequency marks this clonotype as medium-sized. This chain uses TRBV15 with TRBJ2-5; TCRdb lists TRBD2, though no DNA is available to test this call. Looked up from germline, CDR1 is LNHNV and CDR2 is YYDKDF (reference sequence). The length of the CDR3 is 15 residues. This CDR3 is CATSRNSGGRETQYF.

The chain combines TRBV27 with TRBJ1-6; TCRdb indicates TRBD1, and absent DNA this call remains unverified. The CDR3 loop spans 16 amino acids. The germline V gene encodes CDR1 MNHEY and CDR2 SMNVEV (reference sequence). The CDR3 protein is CATKQRDSSYNSPLHF.

J is TRBJ2-2 and V is TRBV30; TCRdb selects TRBD1, and the lack of DNA leaves this call unchecked. CDR3 size: 14 residues. Germline CDR1 and CDR2: GTSNPN and SVGIG (reference sequence). The CDR3 region is CAWGGQGRPGELFF.

The rearrangement links TRBV12-3 or TRBV12-4 to TRBJ2-2; TCRdb picks TRBD1, but there is no DNA to check that call. The CDR3 runs 20 residues. CDR3 protein: CASSFRRIGAIYMNTGELFF.

The chain recombines TRBV6-5 with TRBJ1-5; the D call from TCRdb, TRBD1, cannot be confirmed without DNA. The CDR3 runs 15 residues. Germline CDR1 is MNHEY and CDR2 is SVGAGI. CDR3 sequence reads: CAISRQGPLNQPQHF.

Its frequency marks this clonotype as medium-sized. The chain is built from TRBV13 and TRBJ1-4; the TRBD1 assignment by TCRdb is unverifiable without DNA. The CDR3 is made up of 14 amino acids. Germline CDR1 PRHDT, CDR2 FYEKMQ (reference sequence). The CDR3 here is CASSDRDRAGKLFF. The whole variable domain, filled in from reference TRBV13 and TRBJ1-4, reads AAGVIQSPRHLIKEKRETATLKCYPIPRHDTVYWYQQGPGQDPQFLISFYEKMQSDKGSIPDRFSAQQFSDYHSELNMSSLELGDSALYFCASSDRDRAGKLFFGSGTQLSVL.

This chain links TRBV10-3 with TRBJ2-5; TCRdb returns TRBD1, unconfirmable since there is no DNA. This CDR3 region has 18 residues. Germline CDR1 and CDR2: ENHRY and SYGVKD. The CDR3 here is CAISESKSSAGVGETQYF.